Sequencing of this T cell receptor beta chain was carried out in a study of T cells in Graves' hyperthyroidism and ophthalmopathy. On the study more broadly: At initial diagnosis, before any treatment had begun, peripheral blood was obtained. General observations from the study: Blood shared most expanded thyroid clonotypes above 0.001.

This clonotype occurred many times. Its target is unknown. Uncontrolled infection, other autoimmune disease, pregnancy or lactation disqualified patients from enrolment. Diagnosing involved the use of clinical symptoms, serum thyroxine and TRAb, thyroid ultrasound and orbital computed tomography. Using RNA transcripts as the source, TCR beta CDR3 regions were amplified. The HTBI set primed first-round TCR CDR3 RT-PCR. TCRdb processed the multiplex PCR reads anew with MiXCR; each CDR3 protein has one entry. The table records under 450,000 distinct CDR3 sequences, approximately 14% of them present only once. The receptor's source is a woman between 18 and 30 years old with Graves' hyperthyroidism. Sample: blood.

The CDR3 DNA follows: TGTGCCATCAGTAAGCGGGAGGCCGCAGATACGCAGTATTTT. Amino acid sequence: CAISKREAADTQYF. The chain combines TRBV10-3 with TRBJ2-3; TRBD2 agrees at 9 bases. Germline V gene lookup returns CDR1 ENHRY and CDR2 SYGVKD. This CDR3 spans 14 amino acids. Trimming cost V 5 bases and J 4 bases; bases outside gene matches: 4.